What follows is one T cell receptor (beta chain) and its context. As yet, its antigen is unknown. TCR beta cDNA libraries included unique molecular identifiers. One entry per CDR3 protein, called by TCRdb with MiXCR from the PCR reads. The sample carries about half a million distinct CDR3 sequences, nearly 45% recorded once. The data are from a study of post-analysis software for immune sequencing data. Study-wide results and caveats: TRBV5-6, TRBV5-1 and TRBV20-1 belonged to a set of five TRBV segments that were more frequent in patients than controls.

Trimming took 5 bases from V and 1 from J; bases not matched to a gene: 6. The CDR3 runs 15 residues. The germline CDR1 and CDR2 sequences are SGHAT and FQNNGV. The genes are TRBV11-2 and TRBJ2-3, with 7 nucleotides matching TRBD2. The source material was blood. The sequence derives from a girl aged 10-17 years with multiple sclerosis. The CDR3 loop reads CASSHEREGTDTQYF. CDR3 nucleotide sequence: TGTGCCAGCAGCCACGAGCGGGAAGGCACAGATACGCAGTATTTT. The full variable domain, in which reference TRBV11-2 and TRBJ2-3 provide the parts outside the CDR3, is EAGVAQSPRYKIIEKRQSVAFWCNPISGHATLYWYQQILGQGPKLLIQFQNNGVVDDSQLPKDRFSAERLKGVDSTLKIQPAKLEDSAVYLCASSHEREGTDTQYFGPGTRLTVL.